What follows are 25 T cell receptor beta chains derived from one specimen sequenced in a study of fetal regulatory T cell absence and autoimmunity (dated by TCRdb to about 2017). Library preparation used the immunoSEQ multiplex PCR assay. Sourced from immuneACCESS, this table was stored by TCRdb with only in-frame sequences that have V and J called. A share of the clones is absent; for the studies checked, an unresolved V gene accounts for under half, and the remainder has no known explanation. The sample table shows just over 45,000 clones, and about four fifths are seen once. In total, the top ten clones hold approximately 0.37% of the sample. The sample consisted of cord blood. These receptors all come from a newborn boy with IPEX syndrome.

This clone was observed a single time. The V and J genes are TRBV9 and TRBJ2-7; 8 bases are a match to TRBD1. V lost 3 bases, J lost 2 bases, and 7 bases stayed unmatched. The CDR3 contains 15 residues. In germline, CDR1 is SGDLS, CDR2 YYNGEE. CDR3 DNA sequence: TGTGCCAGCAGCGCGGGGACAGGCCTTACCTACGAGCAGTACTTC. This translates into CASSAGTGLTYEQYF.

The CDR3 is CASSIDGGGGSPLHF. The CDR3, as DNA: TGTGCCAGTAGTATAGACGGGGGGGGAGGGTCACCCCTCCACTTT. The chain employs TRBV19 and TRBJ1-6; possibly TRBD1 for D (5 bases). V shed 0 bases and J shed 10 bases, with 13 bases lying between them. The CDR3 is 15 amino acids. Germline lookup yields CDR1 LNHDA and CDR2 SQIVND (reference sequence).

V usage is TRBV2 and J usage is TRBJ2-4; D remains ambiguous. V was cut by 3 bases and J by 5 bases, with 8 bases left in between. This CDR3 comprises 13 residues. Germline V gene data show CDR1 as SNHLY and CDR2 as FYNNEI. CDR3 bases: TGTGCCAGCAGTGACGCCGGTGAAAACATTCAGTACTTC. It codes for CASSDAGENIQYF.

J is TRBJ2-3 and V is TRBV15; D call uncertain. CDR3 size: 13 residues. Germline CDR1 reads LNHNV; CDR2 reads YYDKDF (reference sequence). With 3 bases removed from V and 0 bases from J, the gap between germline ends came to 4 bases. CDR3 nucleotide sequence: TGTGCCACCAGCAGTGAAAGCACAGATACGCAGTATTTT. Protein: CATSSESTDTQYF.

This chain joins TRBV6-1 and TRBJ2-2; 8 bases agree with TRBD1. In germline, CDR1 is MNHNS, CDR2 SASEGT. This CDR3 has 14 amino acids. The V and J ends lost 1 base and 7 bases, in that order; junction bases with no gene match: 2. Here the CDR3 DNA reads TGTGCCAGCAGTGAAGGGACAGGGTTCGGGGAGCTGTTTTTT. Its translation is CASSEGTGFGELFF.

The gene calls are TRBV4-1 and TRBJ1-1, with 7 nucleotides matching TRBD1. V lost 4 bases to trimming and J lost 1 base; unmatched junction nucleotides: 0. Germline V gene data show CDR1 as MGHRA and CDR2 as YSYEKL. The length of the CDR3 is 13 residues. The DNA of the CDR3 is TGCGCCAGCAGCCGGACAGGGAACACTGAAGCTTTCTTT. It specifies CASSRTGNTEAFF.

This chain joins TRBV11-3 and TRBJ2-7; D is undetermined. Trimming cost V 5 bases and J 4 bases, with 24 bases left between them. This CDR3 region has 17 residues. CDR1 is SGHNT and CDR2 is YENEEA in the germline V gene. The CDR3 spells CASSPPHAPNSWYEQYF. Written as DNA, the CDR3 is TGTGCCAGCAGCCCGCCACACGCGCCCAATTCCTGGTACGAGCAGTACTTC.

This clone has only one observation. This CDR3 is CASSLSPQGLMHSPLHF. CDR3 nucleotides: TGTGCCAGCAGTTTATCCCCACAGGGATTGATGCATTCACCCCTCCACTTT. The chain combines TRBV27 with TRBJ1-6; TRBD1 is a possible D gene (6 bases). Germline V gene data show CDR1 as MNHEY and CDR2 as SMNVEV (reference sequence). This CDR3 has 17 amino acids. Trimming pared 0 bases from V and 8 bases from J, leaving 17 bases between.

The chain links TRBV27 to TRBJ1-1; TRBD1 matches at 9 bases. CDR3 size: 13 residues. CDR1 is MNHEY and CDR2 is SMNVEV in the germline V gene (reference sequence). V gave up 4 bases and J gave up 4 bases; unmatched junction bases: 1. CDR3 amino acids: CASSWDRVTEAFF. The CDR3 nucleotides read TGTGCCAGCAGTTGGGACAGGGTCACTGAAGCTTTCTTT.

V and J are TRBV19 and TRBJ2-1, with TRBD2 identical over 9 bases. The V gene's germline CDR1 is LNHDA and CDR2 SQIVND (reference sequence). The CDR3 runs 15 residues. V shed 7 bases and J 4 bases; nucleotides not matched to a gene: 8. The CDR3 protein is CASKVSSGGYNEQFF. The CDR3 nucleotides are TGTGCCAGTAAAGTTTCGAGCGGGGGGTACAATGAGCAGTTCTTC.

The chain links TRBV4-3 to TRBJ2-7; 13 positions match TRBD2. The V segment lost 1 base and the J segment 6 bases; nucleotides outside the gene matches: 0. This CDR3 comprises 14 residues. The germline V gene has CDR1 LGHNA and CDR2 YSLEER. CDR3 amino acids: CASSQGTSGSEQYF. The CDR3 nucleotides read TGCGCCAGCAGCCAAGGGACTAGCGGGAGCGAGCAGTACTTC.

The genes are TRBV27 and TRBJ2-7; tentatively, D is TRBD1 or TRBD2 (6 bases each). V was trimmed by 0 bases and J by 10 bases, leaving 13 bases between them. The CDR3 has 13 residues. The V gene's germline CDR1 is MNHEY and CDR2 SMNVEV (reference sequence). CDR3 in DNA: TGTGCCAGCAGTTTATCAAGGGGGAGGCCACAGTACTTC. This encodes CASSLSRGRPQYF.

This clone was found once. This rearrangement joins TRBV5-4 to TRBJ2-1; 13 bases line up with TRBD2. CDR3 length: 15 residues. Germline assignment: CDR1 SGHNT and CDR2 YYREEE (reference sequence). V lost 4 bases and J lost 3; bases outside the gene matches: 1. The CDR3 protein is CASSRTSGSYNEQFF. In DNA, the CDR3 is TGTGCCAGCAGCAGGACTAGCGGGAGCTACAATGAGCAGTTCTTC.

This chain connects TRBV6-1 to TRBJ1-1; D not resolved. V shed 4 bases and J shed 5 bases, with 14 bases lying between them. There are 14 residues in the CDR3. CDR1 is MNHNS, CDR2 SASEGT, per germline. As DNA, the CDR3 is TGTGCCAGCAGTGGGTGGACGGGAGGTACTGAAGCTTTCTTT. Protein product: CASSGWTGGTEAFF.

The chain recombines TRBV4-1 with TRBJ1-6; 9 bases fit TRBD1. V lost 2 bases and J lost 9; bases outside the gene matches: 2. Germline loops: CDR1 MGHRA, CDR2 YSYEKL. The CDR3 length is 14 residues. The CDR3 DNA reads TGCGCCAGCAGCCAATCGACAGGGGGTTCACCCCTCCACTTT. The encoded protein is CASSQSTGGSPLHF.

The V call is TRBV4-1, the J call TRBJ2-3; D is perhaps TRBD2 (7 bases). The CDR3 spans 16 residues. The V gene lost 1 base and the J gene lost 2 bases, with 13 bases spanning the gap. CDR1 and CDR2 (germline): MGHRA, YSYEKL. DNA for the CDR3: TGCGCCAGCAGCCAAGTGGGGGGGGGCCTCACAGATACGCAGTATTTT. Protein: CASSQVGGGLTDTQYF.

The chain employs TRBV5-8 and TRBJ2-1; 8 bases fit TRBD2. Germline-derived CDR1 and CDR2 are SGHTS and YDEGEE. J was trimmed by 8 bases and V by 3 bases; bases with no gene match: 7. This CDR3 has 14 amino acids. The CDR3 is CASSSGGEVHEQFF. As DNA, the CDR3 is TGTGCCAGCAGCTCCGGGGGGGAGGTCCATGAGCAGTTCTTC.

V gene TRBV13 combines with J gene TRBJ2-1; D is unresolved. Between the trimmed V and J ends, which lost 0 bases and 3 bases, there was a span of 12 bases. Looked up from germline, CDR1 is PRHDT and CDR2 is FYEKMQ (reference sequence). The CDR3 contains 16 residues. CDR3 residues: CASSLGPAENYNEQFF. CDR3 sequence (DNA): TGTGCCAGCAGCTTAGGCCCGGCAGAGAACTACAATGAGCAGTTCTTC.

V gene TRBV5-4 combines with J gene TRBJ1-1, with no clear D. Germline V lookup: CDR1 SGHNT, CDR2 YYREEE (reference sequence). V dropped 0 bases and J dropped 1 base, with 4 bases sitting between them. The CDR3 spans 13 residues. CDR3 amino acids: CASSLDRNTEAFF. The CDR3 DNA sequence: TGTGCCAGCAGCTTGGACAGGAACACTGAAGCTTTCTTT.

This chain uses TRBV19 with TRBJ1-1, with D unresolved. Germline V CDR1 and CDR2: LNHDA, SQIVND (reference sequence). The V and J ends lost 5 bases and 1 base respectively, with 8 bases between them. There are 13 residues in the CDR3. The CDR3 loop is CASSSPGNTEAFF. The CDR3 DNA reads as TGTGCCAGTAGTTCCCCAGGGAACACTGAAGCTTTCTTT.

V gene TRBV27 combines with J gene TRBJ1-2; no firm D call. Germline CDR1 MNHEY, CDR2 SMNVEV (reference sequence). The V and J ends lost 5 bases and 3 bases respectively, with 19 bases between them. This CDR3 has 16 residues. The CDR3 loop reads CASSPMVRPRDYGYTF. For the CDR3, the DNA is TGTGCCAGCAGTCCAATGGTAAGACCCCGGGACTATGGCTACACCTTC.

This clone has more than one count but fewer than ten. This chain uses TRBV11-3 with TRBJ2-7; D gene uncertain. The V and J ends lost 3 bases and 3 bases respectively, with 6 bases between them. The CDR3 is 12 residues long. The germline CDR1 and CDR2 sequences are SGHNT and YENEEA. The CDR3 nucleotides read TGTGCCAGCAGCTTCTCTAGCTACGAGCAGTACTTC. Translation: CASSFSSYEQYF.

The chain uses TRBV6-5 and TRBJ2-4; possibly TRBD2 for D (5 bases). Germline lookup yields CDR1 MNHEY and CDR2 SVGAGI. V was trimmed by 2 bases and J by 1 base, leaving 9 bases between them. The CDR3 contains 15 residues. The CDR3 DNA reads TGTGCCAGCAGTTACCCGGGGTGGGCCAAAAACATTCAGTACTTC. Protein sequence: CASSYPGWAKNIQYF.

This sequence joins TRBV19 and TRBJ2-5, with 7 nucleotides matching TRBD1. This CDR3 region has 14 residues. Germline assignment: CDR1 LNHDA and CDR2 SQIVND (reference sequence). The V segment lost 5 bases and the J segment 2 bases; nucleotides outside the gene matches: 5. This CDR3 reads CASSGEGAQETQYF. In DNA, the CDR3 is TGTGCCAGTAGTGGTGAGGGGGCTCAAGAGACCCAGTACTTC. The full variable domain, with the rest looked up from reference TRBV19 and TRBJ2-5, is DGGITQSPKYLFRKEGQNVTLSCEQNLNHDAMYWYRQDPGQGLRLIYYSQIVNDFQKGDIAEGYSVSREKKESFPLTVTSAQKNPTAFYLCASSGEGAQETQYFGPGTRLLVL.

The V gene is TRBV5-1, the J gene TRBJ2-3, with 8 bases lining up with TRBD1. This CDR3 has 17 residues. The trim removed 4 bases at V and 2 bases at J, leaving 12 bases unmatched. Germline assignment: CDR1 SGHRS and CDR2 YFSETQ. CDR3 sequence (DNA): TGCGCCAGCAGCGTAAAGGGGAGGACAGGGATCACAGATACGCAGTATTTT. It is translated as CASSVKGRTGITDTQYF.